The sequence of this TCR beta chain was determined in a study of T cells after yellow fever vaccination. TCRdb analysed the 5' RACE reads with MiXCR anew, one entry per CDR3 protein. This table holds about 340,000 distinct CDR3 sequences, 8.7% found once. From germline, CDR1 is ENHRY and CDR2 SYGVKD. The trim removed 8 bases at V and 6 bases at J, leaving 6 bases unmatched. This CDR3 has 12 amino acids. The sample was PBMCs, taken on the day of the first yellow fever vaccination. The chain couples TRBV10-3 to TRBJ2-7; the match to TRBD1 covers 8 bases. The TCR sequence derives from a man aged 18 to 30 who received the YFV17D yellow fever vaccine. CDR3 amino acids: CAISGQGSEQYV. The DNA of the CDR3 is TGTGCCATCTCCGGACAGGGTTCCGAGCAGTACGTC.